The TCR beta chain described here comes from a study of blood T cell repertoires in COVID-19. Study-wide context: Spain, Italy and the United States supplied samples that represented acute and convalescent COVID-19. The cDNA or gDNA used as material had been derived from T cells, B-cell-depleted T cells, or PBMCs.

Authors' methods: By means of reference gene primer amplification, nucleated cell counts were estimated. Only in-frame clones appear in the TCRdb table, and some are missing; sequencing was by immunoSEQ multiplex PCR. That table furnishes V, J and clone size, whereas the DNA furnished D and trimming. Of hundreds of thousands of clones listed, about 87% were seen once; the top ten hold about 1.2%. Germline CDR1 reads KGHDR; CDR2 reads SFDVKD. V lost 3 bases and J lost 2, with 7 bases in between. The CDR3 runs to 13 residues. The receptor was derived from a man between 70 and 80 years old with acute or convalescent COVID-19. The rearrangement links TRBV24-1 to TRBJ2-7; D is unresolved. The sequenced material came from peripheral blood. The CDR3 coding sequence is TGTGCCACCAGTGATACAGTTACCTACGAGCAGTACTTC. Protein: CATSDTVTYEQYF.